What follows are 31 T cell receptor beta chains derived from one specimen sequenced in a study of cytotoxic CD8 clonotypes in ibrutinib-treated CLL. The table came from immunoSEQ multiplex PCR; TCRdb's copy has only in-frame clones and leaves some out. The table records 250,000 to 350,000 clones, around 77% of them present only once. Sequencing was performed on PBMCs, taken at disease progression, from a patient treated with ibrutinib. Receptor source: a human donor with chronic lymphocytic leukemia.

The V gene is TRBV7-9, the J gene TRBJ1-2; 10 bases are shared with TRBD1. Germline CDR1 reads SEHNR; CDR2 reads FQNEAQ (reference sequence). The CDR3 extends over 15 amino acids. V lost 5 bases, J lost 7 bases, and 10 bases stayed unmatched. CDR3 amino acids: CASSPHRDRGGGYTF. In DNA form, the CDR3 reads TGTGCCAGCAGCCCCCACCGGGACAGGGGTGGTGGCTACACCTTC. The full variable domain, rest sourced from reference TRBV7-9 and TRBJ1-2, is DTGVSQNPRHKITKRGQNVTFRCDPISEHNRLYWYRQTLGQGPEFLTYFQNEAQLEKSRLLSDRFSAERPKGSFSTLEIQRTEQGDSAMYLCASSPHRDRGGGYTFGSGTRLTVV.

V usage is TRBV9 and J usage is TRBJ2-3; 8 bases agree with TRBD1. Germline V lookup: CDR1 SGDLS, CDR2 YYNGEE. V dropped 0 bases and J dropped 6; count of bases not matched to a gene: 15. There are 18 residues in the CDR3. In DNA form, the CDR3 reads TGTGCCAGCAGCGTAGAGTTCTGGGGGCAGGGGGCCTCGGATACGCAGTATTTT. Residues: CASSVEFWGQGASDTQYF.

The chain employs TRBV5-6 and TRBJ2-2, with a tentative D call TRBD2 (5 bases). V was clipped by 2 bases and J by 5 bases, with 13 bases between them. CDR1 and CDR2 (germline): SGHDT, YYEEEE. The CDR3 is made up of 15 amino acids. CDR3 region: CASSFATGNTGELFF. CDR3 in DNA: TGTGCCAGCAGCTTCGCAACGGGGAATACCGGGGAGCTGTTTTTT.

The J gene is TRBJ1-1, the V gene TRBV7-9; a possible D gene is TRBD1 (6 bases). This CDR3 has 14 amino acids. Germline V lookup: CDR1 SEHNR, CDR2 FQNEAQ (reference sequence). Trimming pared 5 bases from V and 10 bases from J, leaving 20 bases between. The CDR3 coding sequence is TGTGCCAGCAGCCGACCAACCCCAGGGGCCGCAGCTTTCTTT. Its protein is CASSRPTPGAAAFF.

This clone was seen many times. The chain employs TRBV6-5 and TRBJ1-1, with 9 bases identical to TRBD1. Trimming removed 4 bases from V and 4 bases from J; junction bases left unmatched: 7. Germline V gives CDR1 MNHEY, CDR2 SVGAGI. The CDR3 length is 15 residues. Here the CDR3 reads CASSSGQGPFTEAFF. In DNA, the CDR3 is TGTGCCAGCAGTTCAGGACAGGGGCCGTTCACTGAAGCTTTCTTT.

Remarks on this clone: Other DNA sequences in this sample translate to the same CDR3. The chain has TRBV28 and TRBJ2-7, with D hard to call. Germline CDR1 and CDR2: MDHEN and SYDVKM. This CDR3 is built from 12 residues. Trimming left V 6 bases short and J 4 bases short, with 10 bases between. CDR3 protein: CASSLVTYEQYF. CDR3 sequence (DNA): TGTGCCAGCAGCCTTGTGACTTACGAGCAGTACTTC.

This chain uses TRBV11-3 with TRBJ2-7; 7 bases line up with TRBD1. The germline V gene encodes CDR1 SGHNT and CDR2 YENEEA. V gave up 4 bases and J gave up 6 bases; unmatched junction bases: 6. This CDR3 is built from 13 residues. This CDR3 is CASSSTGFGEQYF. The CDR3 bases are TGTGCCAGCAGCTCGACAGGGTTCGGCGAGCAGTACTTC.

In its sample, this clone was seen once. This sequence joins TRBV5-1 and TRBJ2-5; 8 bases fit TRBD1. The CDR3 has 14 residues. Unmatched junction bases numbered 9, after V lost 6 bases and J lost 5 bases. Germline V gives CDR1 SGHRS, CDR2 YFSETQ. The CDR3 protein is CASKDRELVETQYF. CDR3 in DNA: TGCGCCAGCAAGGACAGGGAGTTGGTTGAGACCCAGTACTTC.

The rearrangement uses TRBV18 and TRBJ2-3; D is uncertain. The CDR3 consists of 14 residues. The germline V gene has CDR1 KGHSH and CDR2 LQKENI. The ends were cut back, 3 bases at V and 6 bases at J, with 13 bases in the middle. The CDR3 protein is CASSPGSAVDTQYF. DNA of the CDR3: TGTGCCAGCTCACCGGGCTCCGCAGTGGATACGCAGTATTTT.

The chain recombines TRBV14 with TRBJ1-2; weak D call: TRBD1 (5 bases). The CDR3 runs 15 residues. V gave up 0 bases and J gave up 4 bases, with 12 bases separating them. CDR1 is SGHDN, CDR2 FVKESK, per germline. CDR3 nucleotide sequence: TGTGCCAGCAGCCAAGAAAGGGGCGGACTCTATGGCTACACCTTC. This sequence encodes CASSQERGGLYGYTF.

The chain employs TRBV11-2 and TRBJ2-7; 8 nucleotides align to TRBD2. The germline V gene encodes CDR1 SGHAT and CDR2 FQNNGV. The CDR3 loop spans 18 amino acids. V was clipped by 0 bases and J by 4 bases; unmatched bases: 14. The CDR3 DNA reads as TGTGCCAGCAGCTTAGAACGGGGGGGGCTGCTCGGAAGGTACGAGCAGTACTTC. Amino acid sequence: CASSLERGGLLGRYEQYF.

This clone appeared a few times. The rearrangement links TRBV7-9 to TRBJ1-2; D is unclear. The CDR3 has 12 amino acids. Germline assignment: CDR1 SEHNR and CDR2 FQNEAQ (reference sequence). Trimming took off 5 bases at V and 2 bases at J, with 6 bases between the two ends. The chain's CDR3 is CASSPGNYGYTF. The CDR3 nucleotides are TGTGCCAGCAGCCCTGGCAACTATGGCTACACCTTC.

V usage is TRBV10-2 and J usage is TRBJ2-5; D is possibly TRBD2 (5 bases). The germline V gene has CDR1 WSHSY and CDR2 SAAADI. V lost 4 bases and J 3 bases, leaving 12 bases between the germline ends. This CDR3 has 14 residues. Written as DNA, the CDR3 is TGCGCCAGCAGTGTTAAAAGAGCGGAAGAGACCCAGTACTTC. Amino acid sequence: CASSVKRAEETQYF.

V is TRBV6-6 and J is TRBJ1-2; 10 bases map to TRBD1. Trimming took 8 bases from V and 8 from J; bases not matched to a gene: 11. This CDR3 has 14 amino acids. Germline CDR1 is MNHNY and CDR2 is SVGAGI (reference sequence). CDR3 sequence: CASQDRGRRKGYTF. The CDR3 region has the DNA TGTGCCAGCCAAGACAGGGGGCGTCGAAAGGGCTACACCTTC.

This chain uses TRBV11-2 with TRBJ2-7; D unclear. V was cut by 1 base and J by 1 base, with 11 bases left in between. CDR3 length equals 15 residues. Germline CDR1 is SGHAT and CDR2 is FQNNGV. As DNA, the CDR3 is TGTGCCAGCAGCTTAGCCCTTGGACGGTCCTACGAGCAGTACTTC. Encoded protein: CASSLALGRSYEQYF.

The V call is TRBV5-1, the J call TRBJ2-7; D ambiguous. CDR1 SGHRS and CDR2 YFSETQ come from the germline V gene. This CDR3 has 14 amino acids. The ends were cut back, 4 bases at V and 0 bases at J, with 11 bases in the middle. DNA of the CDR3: TGCGCCAGCAGCCTCCTTGGGCTCTCCTACGAGCAGTACTTC. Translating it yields CASSLLGLSYEQYF.

In DNA, the CDR3 is TGTGCCAGCAGCCCTGCGGGGACTAGCGGGTTAACACTGGGGACCCAGTACTTC. It is translated as CASSPAGTSGLTLGTQYF. This chain joins TRBV11-2 and TRBJ2-5; 12 bases line up with TRBD2. CDR1 SGHAT and CDR2 FQNNGV come from the germline V gene. V shed 5 bases, J shed 7 bases, and the junction held 17 bases outside the gene matches. CDR3 size: 18 residues. Full variable domain (remainder filled in from reference TRBV11-2 and TRBJ2-5): EAGVAQSPRYKIIEKRQSVAFWCNPISGHATLYWYQQILGQGPKLLIQFQNNGVVDDSQLPKDRFSAERLKGVDSTLKIQPAKLEDSAVYLCASSPAGTSGLTLGTQYFGPGTRLLVL.

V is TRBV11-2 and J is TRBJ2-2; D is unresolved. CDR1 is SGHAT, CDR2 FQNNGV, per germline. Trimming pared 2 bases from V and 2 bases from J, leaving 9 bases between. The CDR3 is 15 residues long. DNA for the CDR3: TGTGCCAGCAGCTTATGGTCCCATAACACCGGGGAGCTGTTTTTT. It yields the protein CASSLWSHNTGELFF.

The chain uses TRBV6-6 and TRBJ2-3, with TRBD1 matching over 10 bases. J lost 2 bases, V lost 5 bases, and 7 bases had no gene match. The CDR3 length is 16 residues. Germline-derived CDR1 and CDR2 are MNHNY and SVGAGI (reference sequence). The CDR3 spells CASSRRTGGFTDTQYF. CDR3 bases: TGTGCCAGCAGTAGACGGACAGGGGGTTTCACAGATACGCAGTATTTT.

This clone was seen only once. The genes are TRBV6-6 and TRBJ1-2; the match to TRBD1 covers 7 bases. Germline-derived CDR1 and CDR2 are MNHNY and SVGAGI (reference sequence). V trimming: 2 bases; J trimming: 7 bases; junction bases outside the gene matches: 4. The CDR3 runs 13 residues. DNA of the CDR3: TGTGCCAGCAGTTACAGGGGGCGCATTGGCTACACCTTC. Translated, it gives CASSYRGRIGYTF.

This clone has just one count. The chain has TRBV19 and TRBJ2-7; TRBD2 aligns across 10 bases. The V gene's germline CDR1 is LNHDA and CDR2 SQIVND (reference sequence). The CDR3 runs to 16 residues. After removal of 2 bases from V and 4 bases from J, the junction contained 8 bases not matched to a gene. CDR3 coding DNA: TGTGCCAGTAGTATAAGTGGAGCTAGCGGGAGATACGAGCAGTACTTC. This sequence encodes CASSISGASGRYEQYF.

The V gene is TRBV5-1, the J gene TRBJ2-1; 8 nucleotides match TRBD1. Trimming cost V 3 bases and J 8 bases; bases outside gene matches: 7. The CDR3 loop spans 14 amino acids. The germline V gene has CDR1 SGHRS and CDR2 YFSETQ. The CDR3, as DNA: TGCGCCAGCAGCTCAGGACAGGGTTTCGATGAGCAGTTCTTC. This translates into CASSSGQGFDEQFF.

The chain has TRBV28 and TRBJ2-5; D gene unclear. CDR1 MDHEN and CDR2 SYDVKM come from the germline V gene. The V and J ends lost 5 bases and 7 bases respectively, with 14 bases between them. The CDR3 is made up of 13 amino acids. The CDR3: CASSEYRAWTQYF. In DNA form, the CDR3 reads TGTGCCAGCAGTGAATACAGAGCCTGGACCCAGTACTTC.

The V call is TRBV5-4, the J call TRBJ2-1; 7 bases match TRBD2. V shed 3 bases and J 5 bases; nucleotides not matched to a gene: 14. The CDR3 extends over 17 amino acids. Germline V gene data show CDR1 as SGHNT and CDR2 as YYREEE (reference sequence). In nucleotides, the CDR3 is TGTGCCAGCAGCTCTCCGCGAGGGGAGGGAGACCACAATGAGCAGTTCTTC. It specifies CASSSPRGEGDHNEQFF.

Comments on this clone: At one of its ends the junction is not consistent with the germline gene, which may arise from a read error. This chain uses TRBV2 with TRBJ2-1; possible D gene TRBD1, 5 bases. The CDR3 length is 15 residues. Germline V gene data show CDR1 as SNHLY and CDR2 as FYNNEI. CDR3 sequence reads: CASSEEGRSHNEQFF. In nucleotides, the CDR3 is TGTGCCAGCAGTGAAGAGGGGCGCTCCCACAATGAGCAGTTCTTC.

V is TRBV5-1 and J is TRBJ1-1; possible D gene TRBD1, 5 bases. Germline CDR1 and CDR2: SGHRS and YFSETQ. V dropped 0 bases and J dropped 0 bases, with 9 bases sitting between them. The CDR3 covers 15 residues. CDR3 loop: CASSLGRGMNTEAFF. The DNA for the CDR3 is TGCGCCAGCAGCTTGGGTCGGGGCATGAACACTGAAGCTTTCTTT.

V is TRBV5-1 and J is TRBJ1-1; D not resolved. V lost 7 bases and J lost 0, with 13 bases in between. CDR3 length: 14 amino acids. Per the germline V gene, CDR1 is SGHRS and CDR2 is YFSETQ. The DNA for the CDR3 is TGCGCCAGCGCTTCTGGCCGATTGAACACTGAAGCTTTCTTT. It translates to CASASGRLNTEAFF.

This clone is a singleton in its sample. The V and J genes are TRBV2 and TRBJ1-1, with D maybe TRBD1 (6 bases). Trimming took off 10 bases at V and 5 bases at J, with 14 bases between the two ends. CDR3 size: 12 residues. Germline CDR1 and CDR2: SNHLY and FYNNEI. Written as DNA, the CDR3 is TGTGCCAAAGGCGTAAGGGGGACTGAAGCTTTCTTT. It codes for CAKGVRGTEAFF.

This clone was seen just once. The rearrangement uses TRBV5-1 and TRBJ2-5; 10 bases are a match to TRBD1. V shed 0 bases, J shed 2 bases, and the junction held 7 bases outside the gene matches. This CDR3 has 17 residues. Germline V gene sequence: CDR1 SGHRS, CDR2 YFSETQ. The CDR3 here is CASSLADRGHFQETQYF. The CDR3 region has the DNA TGCGCCAGCAGCTTGGCCGACAGGGGGCATTTTCAAGAGACCCAGTACTTC.

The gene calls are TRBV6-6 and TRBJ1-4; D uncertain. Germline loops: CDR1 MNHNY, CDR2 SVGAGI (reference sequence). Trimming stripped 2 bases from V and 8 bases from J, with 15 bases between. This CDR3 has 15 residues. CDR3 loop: CASSYQPQLKEKLFF. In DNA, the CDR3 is TGTGCCAGCAGTTACCAACCCCAGTTAAAAGAAAAACTGTTTTTT.

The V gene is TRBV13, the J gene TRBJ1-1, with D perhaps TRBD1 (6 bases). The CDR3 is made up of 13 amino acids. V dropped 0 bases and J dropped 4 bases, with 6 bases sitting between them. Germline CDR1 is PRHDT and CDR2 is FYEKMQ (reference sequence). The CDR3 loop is CASSLGGATEAFF. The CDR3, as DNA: TGTGCCAGCAGCTTAGGGGGGGCCACTGAAGCTTTCTTT.